This T cell receptor (beta chain) was sequenced during a study of regulatory T cells in long-lasting Graves disease. The time point here: newly diagnosed GD, antithyroid drugs for less than 3 months. The TCR library was made from RNA that had been extracted from PBMCs in TRIzol. iRepertoire HTBI primers and Arm-PCR of CDR3 regions built TCR beta libraries. TCRdb called the multiplex PCR reads again in MiXCR, with one record for every CDR3 protein. Altogether roughly 440,000 distinct CDR3 sequences are present, about 15% being singletons, with the ten largest covering 20% to 25%. This sample also belongs to another study, concerning T cells in Graves' hyperthyroidism and ophthalmopathy.

The sample in question was peripheral blood mononuclear cells (PBMCs), obtained at new diagnosis, from a patient treated with antithyroid drugs. This sequence was found in a woman in her late teens or twenties with Graves disease.

CDR3 sequence reads: CASSSKQGAGTGELFF. CDR3 nucleotide sequence: TGTGCCAGCAGTTCCAAACAGGGGGCGGGTACCGGGGAGCTGTTTTTT. The chain links TRBV12-3 or TRBV12-4 to TRBJ2-2; 9 bases line up with TRBD1. The V gene end was trimmed by 4 bases and the J gene end by 5 bases; junction bases not matched to a gene: 8. The CDR3 is made up of 16 amino acids.